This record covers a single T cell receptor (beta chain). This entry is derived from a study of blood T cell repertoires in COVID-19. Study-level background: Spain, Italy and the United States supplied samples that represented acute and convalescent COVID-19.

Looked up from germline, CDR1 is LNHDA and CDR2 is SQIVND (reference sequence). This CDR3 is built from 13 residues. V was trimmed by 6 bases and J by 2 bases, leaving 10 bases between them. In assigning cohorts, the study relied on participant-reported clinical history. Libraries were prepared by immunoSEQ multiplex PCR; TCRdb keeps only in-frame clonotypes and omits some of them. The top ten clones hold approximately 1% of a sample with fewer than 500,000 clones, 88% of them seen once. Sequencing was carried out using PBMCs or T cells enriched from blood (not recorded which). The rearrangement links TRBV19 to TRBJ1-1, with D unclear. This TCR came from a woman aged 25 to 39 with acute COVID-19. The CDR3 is CASSVVRNTEAFF. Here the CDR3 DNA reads TGTGCCAGTAGCGTGGTCAGAAACACTGAAGCTTTCTTT.